This TCR beta chain derives from a study of blood T cell repertoires in COVID-19. Here immunoSEQ multiplex PCR was the method, and the copy in TCRdb shows in-frame clones only, minus some. The profile shows approximately 230,000 clones, over 75% of them singletons. The CDR3 consists of 15 residues. V was cut by 4 bases and J by 3 bases, with 13 bases left in between. Germline V gene data show CDR1 as SGHAT and CDR2 as FQNNGV. Ages ranged from about 18 to 89 years, with residence in 24 US areas. The sample comprised PBMCs or T cells enriched from blood (not recorded which). This receptor was identified in a young man who had recovered from COVID-19. The rearrangement joins TRBV11-2 to TRBJ2-1; weak D call: TRBD1 (5 bases). The DNA of the CDR3 is TGTGCCAGCAGCTACCAGGGTATCTACTACAATGAGCAGTTCTTC. Protein: CASSYQGIYYNEQFF.